This TCR beta chain stems from a study of neoadjuvant nivolumab and ipilimumab in lung cancer. CDR1 and CDR2 (germline): GTSNPN, SVGIG (reference sequence). V lost 0 bases, J lost 4 bases, and 9 bases lay in between. The CDR3 is made up of 13 amino acids. The assay was immunoSEQ multiplex PCR, and TCRdb's table has in-frame clones only and misses some. The repertoire holds roughly 20,000 clones, with approximately 87% as singletons. This clone was observed once. What it binds is unknown. The study, taken as a whole, reports: Resected tumors had greater TCR richness and clonality than uninvolved lung.

V is TRBV30 and J is TRBJ1-2, with D perhaps matching TRBD1 (5 bases). This TCR was recovered from an adult with non-small cell lung cancer. The source material was peripheral blood, sampled before neoadjuvant nivolumab, alone or with ipilimumab. The CDR3 sequence: CAWSVTGSYGYTF. The CDR3 DNA follows: TGTGCCTGGAGTGTAACAGGAAGCTATGGCTACACCTTC. Drawing the rest from reference TRBV30 and TRBJ1-2, the complete variable domain is SQTIHQWPATLVQPVGSPLSLECTVEGTSNPNLYWYRQAAGRGLQLLFYSVGIGQISSEVPQNLSASRPQDRQFILSSKKLLLSDSGFYLCAWSVTGSYGYTFGSGTRLTVV.